The 22 T cell receptor beta chains given below trace back to one sample, sequenced in a study of control samples from healthy donors and cancer patients. Clones were sequenced by immunoSEQ multiplex PCR, and TCRdb holds only the in-frame ones, with some missing. The sample shows around 94,000 clones, roughly 93% of them seen only once. Sequenced: blood. These receptor sequences come from a woman in her thirties in good health.

This chain connects TRBV27 to TRBJ2-1; 11 positions agree with TRBD2. The length of the CDR3 is 16 residues. After removal of 6 bases from V and 5 bases from J, the junction contained 9 bases not matched to a gene. Germline CDR1 reads MNHEY; CDR2 reads SMNVEV (reference sequence). In nucleotides, the CDR3 is TGTGCCAGCAGGCCCGCTCTAGCGGGAGGTAACAATGAGCAGTTCTTC. Protein: CASRPALAGGNNEQFF.

The chain carries TRBV7-9 and TRBJ1-2, with 7 bases identical to TRBD1. Germline CDR1 reads SEHNR; CDR2 reads FQNEAQ (reference sequence). There are 16 residues in the CDR3. V was pared by 5 bases and J by 1 base, with 10 bases of the junction left unmatched. The CDR3 loop is CASSTRNRGSNYGYTF. CDR3 DNA sequence: TGTGCCAGCAGCACTCGAAACAGGGGAAGTAACTATGGCTACACCTTC.

The chain joins TRBV6-1 to TRBJ2-1; D ambiguous. Looked up from germline, CDR1 is MNHNS and CDR2 is SASEGT. V dropped 4 bases and J dropped 7 bases, with 20 bases sitting between them. This CDR3 comprises 16 residues. The CDR3 loop reads CASSGGRAEKFNEQFF. DNA for the CDR3: TGTGCCAGCAGTGGGGGAAGGGCGGAAAAATTTAATGAGCAGTTCTTC.

This CDR3 is CASSKDGDRVDTGELFF. CDR3 coding DNA: TGTGCCAGCAGCAAAGACGGGGACAGGGTAGACACCGGGGAGCTGTTTTTT. The J gene is TRBJ2-2, the V gene TRBV21-1; the listed D gene, TRBD1, was not tested against the DNA. TRBV21-1 is assigned pseudogene status. This CDR3 contains 17 residues.

The rearrangement uses TRBV11-2 and TRBJ1-5; no firm D call. V gave up 4 bases and J gave up 4 bases, with 5 bases separating them. Germline CDR1 is SGHAT and CDR2 is FQNNGV. This CDR3 region has 12 residues. Here the CDR3 reads CASSSENQPQHF. In nucleotides, the CDR3 is TGTGCCAGCAGCTCCGAAAATCAGCCCCAGCATTTT.

The chain combines TRBV28 with TRBJ1-1; D gene uncertain. The CDR3 consists of 14 residues. Germline-derived CDR1 and CDR2 are MDHEN and SYDVKM. Trimming cost V 4 bases and J 1 base, with 10 bases left between them. This chain's CDR3 is CASSSPGSNTEAFF. Written as DNA, the CDR3 is TGTGCCAGCAGTTCCCCTGGGTCGAACACTGAAGCTTTCTTT. The full variable domain, completed using reference TRBV28 and TRBJ1-1, is DVKVTQSSRYLVKRTGEKVFLECVQDMDHENMFWYRQDPGLGLRLIYFSYDVKMKEKGDIPEGYSVSREKKERFSLILESASTNQTSMYLCASSSPGSNTEAFFGQGTRLTVV.

The rearrangement joins TRBV5-6 to TRBJ2-7, with D maybe TRBD1 (6 bases). Trimming stripped 5 bases from V and 0 bases from J, with 21 bases between. Germline CDR1 and CDR2: SGHDT and YYEEEE. The CDR3 runs to 17 residues. Here the CDR3 reads CASSSEIRGGSSYEQYF. In DNA, the CDR3 is TGTGCCAGCAGTTCCGAGATCAGGGGTGGGAGCTCCTACGAGCAGTACTTC.

The genes are TRBV19 and TRBJ1-2; perhaps TRBD1 as D (6 bases). CDR3 length: 12 residues. Germline V gene lookup returns CDR1 LNHDA and CDR2 SQIVND (reference sequence). V shed 7 bases and J shed 6 bases, with 12 bases lying between them. The CDR3 spells CASTSGTHGYTF. CDR3 bases: TGTGCCAGTACCTCCGGGACACATGGCTACACCTTC. Complete variable domain (other parts from reference TRBV19 and TRBJ1-2): DGGITQSPKYLFRKEGQNVTLSCEQNLNHDAMYWYRQDPGQGLRLIYYSQIVNDFQKGDIAEGYSVSREKKESFPLTVTSAQKNPTAFYLCASTSGTHGYTFGSGTRLTVV.

This chain uses TRBV28 with TRBJ1-5; D unresolved. Trimming stripped 4 bases from V and 5 bases from J, with 18 bases between. Germline CDR1 reads MDHEN; CDR2 reads SYDVKM. The CDR3 contains 16 residues. CDR3 DNA: TGTGCCAGCAGTTCACCAAGTGGGGAAGTTGATCAGCCCCAGCATTTT. Amino acids: CASSSPSGEVDQPQHF.

The CDR3: CASSPGLAGDYEQYF. The CDR3 DNA reads as TGTGCCAGCTCACCCGGACTAGCGGGAGACTACGAGCAGTACTTC. This rearrangement joins TRBV18 to TRBJ2-7; 13 bases are a match to TRBD2. The CDR3 contains 15 residues. The J segment lost 3 bases and the V segment lost 3 bases, leaving 2 bases of the junction unmatched. Germline assignment: CDR1 KGHSH and CDR2 LQKENI.

This chain joins TRBV24-1 and TRBJ2-1; a possible D gene is TRBD1 (6 bases). From germline, CDR1 is KGHDR and CDR2 SFDVKD. The V end was cut by 10 bases, the J end by 8 bases, with 17 bases between. This CDR3 spans 13 amino acids. CDR3 in DNA: TGTGCCACAAGGGGGAACAGGGTAGATGAGCAGTTCTTC. Protein: CATRGNRVDEQFF.

This chain joins TRBV7-9 and TRBJ1-4, with D possibly matching TRBD1 (5 bases). Trimming shortened V by 5 bases and J by 0 bases, and 7 bases separated the two germline ends. Germline V gene sequence: CDR1 SEHNR, CDR2 FQNEAQ (reference sequence). The length of the CDR3 is 14 residues. The CDR3 DNA reads as TGTGCCAGCAGCCTGGGGGCAACTAATGAAAAACTGTTTTTT. This sequence encodes CASSLGATNEKLFF.

The chain joins TRBV24-1 to TRBJ1-4; 9 bases map to TRBD1. CDR3 length equals 18 residues. Trimming at V came to 4 bases and at J to 2 bases, leaving 10 bases not matched to a gene. Germline V lookup: CDR1 KGHDR, CDR2 SFDVKD. As DNA, the CDR3 is TGTGCCACCAGTGACACCGGACAGGGGCGTGCCACTAATGAAAAACTGTTTTTT. Its protein product is CATSDTGQGRATNEKLFF.

V gene TRBV2 combines with J gene TRBJ1-5, with TRBD1 as a possible D gene (6 bases). V was clipped by 6 bases and J by 1 base, with 16 bases between them. This CDR3 has 16 residues. Germline CDR1 is SNHLY and CDR2 is FYNNEI. The CDR3 DNA reads as TGTGCCAGCAGCCGTCGACAGGCCCCAAGCAATCAGCCCCAGCATTTT. It codes for CASSRRQAPSNQPQHF.

The CDR3 loop reads CASSPRGYNEQFF. The CDR3 DNA reads TGTGCCAGCAGCCCACGGGGGTACAATGAGCAGTTCTTC. This rearrangement joins TRBV13 to TRBJ2-1; D possibly corresponds to TRBD2 (6 bases). Looked up from germline, CDR1 is PRHDT and CDR2 is FYEKMQ (reference sequence). The CDR3 runs 13 residues. V was shortened by 5 bases and J by 4 bases, with 9 bases between the two germline ends.

The V call is TRBV19, the J call TRBJ2-2; TRBD1 might be the D (6 bases). Looked up from germline, CDR1 is LNHDA and CDR2 is SQIVND (reference sequence). V was shortened by 5 bases and J by 2 bases, with 15 bases between the two germline ends. The CDR3 length is 16 residues. Here the CDR3 DNA reads TGTGCCAGTAGTGCCGTCGGGACACCTAACACCGGGGAGCTGTTTTTT. Its protein is CASSAVGTPNTGELFF.

This clone was seen once. The chain combines TRBV6-6 with TRBJ1-2; no reliable D call. The germline gives CDR1 MNHNY, CDR2 SVGAGI (reference sequence). CDR3 length: 15 amino acids. The V end was cut by 0 bases, the J end by 0 bases, with 8 bases between. Here the CDR3 reads CASSYSDGANYGYTF. In DNA, the CDR3 is TGTGCCAGCAGTTACTCCGACGGAGCTAACTATGGCTACACCTTC.

V usage is TRBV6-5 and J usage is TRBJ2-1; 11 nucleotides align to TRBD2. The CDR3 spans 15 residues. Germline CDR1 is MNHEY and CDR2 is SVGAGI. With 6 bases clipped from V and 7 bases from J, the junction kept 8 bases outside the gene matches. In nucleotides, the CDR3 is TGTGCCAGCAGCCAACTAGCGGGAGTGCGAAATGAGCAGTTCTTC. Translated: CASSQLAGVRNEQFF.

The rearrangement joins TRBV2 to TRBJ2-1; D uncertain. V was cut by 10 bases and J by 0 bases, with 16 bases left in between. The germline CDR1 and CDR2 sequences are SNHLY and FYNNEI. The CDR3 is made up of 15 amino acids. The DNA for the CDR3 is TGTGCCAATATAGGACGGACCAGCTCCTACAATGAGCAGTTCTTC. Protein sequence: CANIGRTSSYNEQFF. Full variable domain (outside the CDR3, taken from reference TRBV2 and TRBJ2-1): EPEVTQTPSHQVTQMGQEVILRCVPISNHLYFYWYRQILGQKVEFLVSFYNNEISEKSEIFDDQFSVERPDGSNFTLKIRSTKLEDSAMYFCANIGRTSSYNEQFFGPGTRLTVL.

The genes are TRBV6-1 and TRBJ1-3; unclear D gene. Germline V lookup: CDR1 MNHNS, CDR2 SASEGT. The length of the CDR3 is 14 residues. Trimming stripped 2 bases from V and 5 bases from J, with 10 bases between. CDR3 loop: CASSEWEGRNTIYF. Here the CDR3 DNA reads TGTGCCAGCAGTGAATGGGAAGGGCGAAACACCATATATTTT.

This clone was seen a few times. In DNA, the CDR3 is TGTGCCAGTAGATACGACAGGCAGGGAAAACTGTTTTTT. Protein sequence: CASRYDRQGKLFF. The chain is built from TRBV19 and TRBJ1-4; tentatively, D is TRBD1 (6 bases). V lost 6 bases, J lost 10 bases, and 15 bases lay in between. The length of the CDR3 is 13 residues. Germline CDR1 reads LNHDA; CDR2 reads SQIVND (reference sequence).

The DNA of the CDR3 is TGTGCCAGCAGACCGGGACTAGCGGGATCCGGGGAGCTGTTTTTT. Translating it yields CASRPGLAGSGELFF. The V call is TRBV11-2, the J call TRBJ2-2, with TRBD2 identical over 13 bases. The ends lost 6 bases at V and 6 bases at J; junction bases unmatched: 4. The length of the CDR3 is 15 residues. Germline CDR1 and CDR2: SGHAT and FQNNGV.